This T cell receptor beta chain was observed in a study of CD8+ T cells in alopecia areata listed by TCRdb under 2018. With regard to the full study: The treated patients took part in an open-label pilot trial in which moderate-to-severe alopecia areata was treated with oral tofacitinib at 5 to 10 mg twice daily. Biopsies were taken from tofacitinib-treated patients at baseline and at 4 and 24 weeks of treatment, and a later scalp biopsy was taken in several of the tofacitinib-treated patients. The study used high-throughput TCRbeta sequencing to examine T cell clonal expansion in alopecia areata, in both the C3H/HeJ mouse model and human patients. immunoSEQ multiplex PCR using 35 Vbeta forward primers and 13 Jbeta reverse primers was used to amplify TCRbeta CDR3 regions. RNA came from the PAXgene miRNA kit for fixed scalp, the miRNeasy kit for PBMCs, and the RNeasy kit for mouse skin. Scalp clonality was compared across normal scalp (n=4), patchy alopecia areata scalp (n=8), and alopecia totalis/universalis scalp (n=8). On the human side, TCRbeta sequencing was run on scalp tissue and on sorted CD4+ and CD8+ peripheral blood T cells from healthy controls and from alopecia areata patients with either patchy or totalis/universalis disease. Tofacitinib was administered for 6 to 18 months, and 6 months of follow-up off drug were then conducted to assess delayed response and recurrence.

The germline V gene supplies CDR1 KGHSH and CDR2 LQKENI. V sheds 5 bases and J sheds 2 bases, leaving 9 bases between their ends. The CDR3 measures 13 amino acids from cysteine to phenylalanine. The entry retains the CDR3 DNA only, 39 bases that are in frame from base 1. What the authors observed across the whole study: Resident alphabeta T cells in normal human skin are also sequenced, complicating scalp TCR repertoire analysis, unlike mouse skin dominated by gammadelta T cells. Shared TCR sequences between patients were less evident than in mice, which may be partly attributable to HLA diversity in the patient population. Higher clonality and more expanded CD8+ clones were observed in lesional scalp than in normal scalp, particularly in alopecia totalis/universalis, a finding suggestive of antigenic drive.

The method was the immunoSEQ multiplex PCR assay. RNA was extracted from all samples and reverse transcribed into cDNA, which served as template for TCR sequencing. SuperScript III was used to make first-strand cDNA, primed with a 2:1 mix of oligo-dT and random hexamers. A synthetic immune receptor repertoire was used to assess amplification bias, and residual bias was removed computationally. In the source study's methods: After raw reads were preprocessed to remove errors, the CDR3 was defined following IMGT conventions as running from the conserved cysteine to phenylalanine. Clonality was computed as 1 minus the Shannon entropy, with the entropy normalized by log2 of the number of productive unique TCRs. Whether scalp clones were CD4 or CD8 was inferred by matching scalp TCRbeta sequences against CD4 and CD8 repertoires sorted from blood. Entries here come from immuneACCESS through TCRdb and include only in-frame sequences with V and J called. Some clones fail to appear in such tables; in the studies checked, an unresolved V gene covers under half of the shortfall, and the cause of the remainder is unknown. V and J calls and clone size are as listed in that table; D and trimming were resolved from the DNA. The sample yields approximately 180,000 clones; around three fifths were counted once. Together, the top ten hold about 14% of the sample.

The time point label, read with the paper, signifies: baseline before oral tofacitinib. From alopecia areata patients, peripheral blood was collected along with lesional scalp punch biopsies. After PBMCs were isolated by density centrifugation and stained for CD3, CD4 and CD8, a FACSAria was used to sort CD4+ and CD8+ T cells. This clone was seen a few times. Its antigen remains unidentified. Base qualities are not provided; no much larger clone lies one nucleotide away. The rearrangement combines TRBV18 with TRBJ1-2; tentative D gene TRBD1, with 5 bases matching. The sequencing here drew on CD4+ T cells sorted from blood, taken at week 0. This receptor was taken from a human donor with alopecia areata. The CDR3 amino acid sequence is: CASSGGENYGYTF. The DNA reads as follows: TGTGCCAGCTCAGGGGGAGAAAACTATGGCTACACCTTC.